This T cell receptor beta chain was recovered during a study of blood T cell repertoires in COVID-19. Across the study: COVID-19 samples, acute and convalescent, were from the United States, Italy and Spain.

Sequencing was performed with immunoSEQ multiplex PCR; in TCRdb, only in-frame clones are kept and a portion is missing. Of approximately 100,000 clones listed, around 84% are singletons. The V gene's germline CDR1 is SGHTA and CDR2 FQGNSA. The ends were cut back, 1 base at V and 4 bases at J, with 13 bases in the middle. The CDR3 consists of 15 residues. Sequenced sample: peripheral blood. This clonotype was obtained from a woman aged 55 to 70 with acute or convalescent COVID-19. The chain has TRBV7-2 and TRBJ1-2; D is undetermined. The CDR3 sequence: CASSLDGSDRYGYTF. CDR3 DNA: TGTGCCAGCAGCTTAGATGGGAGCGACCGCTATGGCTACACCTTC.